This passage covers 5 T cell receptor beta chains from one sample sequenced in a study of blood T cell repertoires in COVID-19. Sequenced by immunoSEQ multiplex PCR; TCRdb stores in-frame clones only, minus some. The sample holds around 150,000 clones; 70% to 90% are singletons and the top ten take approximately 3%. Sequencing used peripheral blood. These TCRs come from a man in his 60s with acute or convalescent COVID-19.

CDR3 nucleotides: TGTGCCAGCCGCGGGCAAGGGAACGACGAGCAGTACTTC. This translates into CASRGQGNDEQYF. The rearrangement joins TRBV11-2 to TRBJ2-7; D may be TRBD2 (5 bases). Germline V lookup: CDR1 SGHAT, CDR2 FQNNGV. This CDR3 spans 13 amino acids. Deletions cut 8 bases from V and 5 bases from J, with 16 bases between.

This clone was observed a few times. J is TRBJ1-2 and V is TRBV9; 7 nucleotides match TRBD1. V lost 3 bases, J lost 8 bases, and 10 bases stayed unmatched. This CDR3 region has 14 residues. CDR1 and CDR2 (germline): SGDLS, YYNGEE. The CDR3 bases are TGTGCCAGCAGCGATCAACCGGGACAGCTGGGCTACACCTTC. It codes for CASSDQPGQLGYTF.

The chain employs TRBV19 and TRBJ2-1; possible D gene TRBD1, 5 bases. There are 15 residues in the CDR3. The V end was cut by 7 bases, the J end by 1 base, with 14 bases between. Germline CDR1 is LNHDA and CDR2 is SQIVND (reference sequence). CDR3 sequence reads: CASMTQGRSYNEQFF. In DNA, the CDR3 is TGTGCCAGTATGACCCAGGGCCGGTCCTACAATGAGCAGTTCTTC.

The chain recombines TRBV2 with TRBJ1-5, with 8 bases fitting TRBD1. Germline V CDR1 and CDR2: SNHLY, FYNNEI. The CDR3 totals 13 residues. The V segment lost 6 bases and the J segment 6 bases; nucleotides outside the gene matches: 4. CDR3 DNA sequence: TGTGCCAGCAGCGTGACAGGGGTTCAGCCCCAGCATTTT. It specifies CASSVTGVQPQHF.

Many counts were recorded for this clone. V usage is TRBV5-1 and J usage is TRBJ2-7; 14 positions agree with TRBD2. After removal of 0 bases from V and 6 bases from J, the junction contained 5 bases not matched to a gene. The CDR3 runs 16 residues. The V gene's germline CDR1 is SGHRS and CDR2 YFSETQ. The CDR3, as DNA: TGCGCCAGCAGCTTGGAGACTAGCGGGGGGGTTCGCGAGCAGTACTTC. Protein product: CASSLETSGGVREQYF.